The clone carrying this TCR beta chain has only a few counts. Using RNA template, CDR3s of TCR alpha and beta were amplified with iRepertoire arm-PCR. In TCRdb, the multiplex PCR reads were re-called with MiXCR into one record per CDR3 protein. The sample includes about 89,000 distinct CDR3 sequences, about 25% of them seen just once. These data come from a study of glioma-infiltrating T cells. The CDR3 loop spans 15 amino acids. Germline V lookup: CDR1 KGHSH, CDR2 LQKENI. Unmatched junction bases numbered 3, after V lost 0 bases and J lost 7 bases. This sequence joins TRBV18 and TRBJ1-4; 9 nucleotides line up with TRBD1. This clonotype was obtained from a human donor with low-grade glioma or glioblastoma, undergoing nonglioma brain surgery, or in good health (not recorded which). Sequenced input: glioma tissue, nonneoplastic brain tissue, or PBMCs (not recorded which). The CDR3 DNA follows: TGTGCCAGCTCACCACCGGGACAGGGAGGTGAAAAACTGTTTTTT. Translation: CASSPPGQGGEKLFF.